Following are 32 T cell receptor beta chains from one sample sequenced in a study of T-cell memory formation after mild COVID-19. One entry per CDR3 protein results from TCRdb running MiXCR on the 5' RACE reads. The sample carries roughly 43,000 distinct CDR3 sequences, 8% to 10% recorded once. Sample: PBMCs or a T cell subset sorted from them (not recorded which). These receptor sequences come from an adult woman who had mild COVID-19 (a few samples of this study predate the infection). Cell type and time point are not known.

This chain joins TRBV11-1 and TRBJ1-1, with D perhaps matching TRBD1 (5 bases). This CDR3 is 17 amino acids long. Per the germline V gene, CDR1 is SGHAT and CDR2 is FQDESV (reference sequence). The germline V and J ends were trimmed by 5 bases and 1 base, with 20 bases remaining between them. This chain's CDR3 is CASSRSPGGGKNTEAFF. DNA for the CDR3: TGTGCCAGCAGCCGTTCACCCGGCGGGGGGAAGAACACTGAAGCTTTCTTT. The full variable domain, rest sourced from reference TRBV11-1 and TRBJ1-1, is EAEVAQSPRYKITEKSQAVAFWCDPISGHATLYWYRQILGQGPELLVQFQDESVVDDSQLPKDRFSAERLKGVDSTLKIQPAELGDSAMYLCASSRSPGGGKNTEAFFGQGTRLTVV.

This CDR3 reads CASSLSRGIDGGYTF. CDR3 in DNA: TGTGCCAGCAGTTTAAGTCGGGGAATAGACGGTGGCTACACCTTC. The gene calls are TRBV12-3 or TRBV12-4 and TRBJ1-2; no definite D call. CDR3 length equals 15 residues. Trimming pared 2 bases from V and 7 bases from J, leaving 17 bases between.

This clonotype has a count of ten or more. The chain uses TRBV6-2 or TRBV6-3 and TRBJ2-7; no clear D gene. In germline, CDR1 is MNHEY, CDR2 SVGEGT. This CDR3 contains 15 residues. V was clipped by 1 base and J by 2 bases, with 12 bases between them. For the CDR3, the DNA is TGTGCCAGCAGTTACTTTCAGTCATCTACCTACGAGCAGTACTTC. The encoded protein is CASSYFQSSTYEQYF.

The DNA of the CDR3 is TGTGCCAGCAGTCGACTAGCGGGGGCCTACGAGCAGTACTTC. It is translated as CASSRLAGAYEQYF. The rearrangement links TRBV7-2 to TRBJ2-7, with 12 bases matching TRBD2. This CDR3 has 14 amino acids. V shed 6 bases, J shed 2 bases, and the junction held 2 bases outside the gene matches. Germline CDR1 SGHTA, CDR2 FQGNSA.

V is TRBV12-3 or TRBV12-4 and J is TRBJ1-1; D ambiguous. The ends were cut back, 6 bases at V and 0 bases at J, with 11 bases in the middle. This CDR3 is 14 amino acids long. CDR3 protein: CASRHRRMNTEAFF. As DNA, the CDR3 is TGTGCCAGCAGACACAGAAGAATGAACACTGAAGCTTTCTTT.

The rearrangement links TRBV24-1 to TRBJ1-5; 8 positions agree with TRBD1. Germline assignment: CDR1 KGHDR and CDR2 SFDVKD. This CDR3 is built from 14 residues. J gave up 9 bases and V 5 bases, and 8 bases lay outside the gene matches. The CDR3 nucleotides are TGTGCCACCAGTGGACAGGGGCTGCCGGGGCCCCAGCATTTT. Amino acids: CATSGQGLPGPQHF.

This clonotype was recorded at least ten times. The rearrangement uses TRBV7-9 and TRBJ2-3; D gene ambiguous. CDR1 is SEHNR and CDR2 is FQNEAQ in the germline V gene (reference sequence). The ends were cut back, 5 bases at V and 2 bases at J, with 11 bases in the middle. The CDR3 spans 14 residues. The CDR3 spells CASSPSPFTDTQYF. CDR3 in DNA: TGTGCCAGCAGCCCCAGCCCCTTCACAGATACGCAGTATTTT.

This clonotype occurred a few times. This sequence joins TRBV30 and TRBJ1-2; tentatively, D is TRBD1 (5 bases). The CDR3 is made up of 13 amino acids. V shed 3 bases and J shed 7 bases, with 15 bases lying between them. In germline, CDR1 is GTSNPN, CDR2 SVGIG (reference sequence). The chain's CDR3 is CAWSRRTGVGYTF. CDR3 DNA: TGTGCCTGGAGCCGTAGAACAGGTGTTGGCTACACCTTC. The variable domain in full, with the rest retrieved from reference TRBV30 and TRBJ1-2, is SQTIHQWPATLVQPVGSPLSLECTVEGTSNPNLYWYRQAAGRGLQLLFYSVGIGQISSEVPQNLSASRPQDRQFILSSKKLLLSDSGFYLCAWSRRTGVGYTFGSGTRLTVV.

The V gene is TRBV12-3 or TRBV12-4, the J gene TRBJ2-7, with 7 bases identical to TRBD1. Losses at the gene ends were 5 bases for V and 0 bases for J; bases not matched to a gene: 10. The CDR3 extends over 16 amino acids. CDR3 DNA sequence: TGTGCCAGCAGTCCCCGACAGGGCCTACTCTCCTACGAGCAGTACTTC. Translation gives CASSPRQGLLSYEQYF.

A few counts support this clonotype. The rearrangement joins TRBV7-8 to TRBJ2-1; a possible D gene is TRBD2 (6 bases). Germline V gene data show CDR1 as SGHVS and CDR2 as FQNEAQ. V gave up 6 bases and J gave up 4 bases, with 16 bases separating them. This CDR3 contains 15 residues. The CDR3: CASRARAGGYNEQFF. The DNA for the CDR3 is TGTGCCAGCAGGGCGAGAGCGGGTGGATACAATGAGCAGTTCTTC.

This clonotype was observed a few times. V is TRBV12-3 or TRBV12-4 and J is TRBJ1-1; 8 bases line up with TRBD1. V shed 6 bases, J shed 1 base, and the junction held 10 bases outside the gene matches. This CDR3 is 16 amino acids long. CDR3 in DNA: TGTGCCAGCAGACTAGGGACAGGCGCCAAGAACACTGAAGCTTTCTTT. Its translation is CASRLGTGAKNTEAFF.

In this sample, this clonotype turned up a few times. The chain uses TRBV5-1 and TRBJ1-5; 7 bases map to TRBD1. Trimming removed 0 bases from V and 2 bases from J; junction bases left unmatched: 8. The CDR3 totals 17 residues. Germline CDR1 SGHRS, CDR2 YFSETQ. The CDR3: CASSLGEGASGNQPQHF. CDR3 sequence (DNA): TGCGCCAGCAGCTTGGGAGAGGGGGCCTCCGGCAATCAGCCCCAGCATTTT.

This clonotype was found a few times. The chain uses TRBV2 and TRBJ1-6; D not certain. Germline-derived CDR1 and CDR2 are SNHLY and FYNNEI. The V and J ends lost 6 bases and 5 bases respectively, with 14 bases between them. There are 15 residues in the CDR3. The CDR3 spells CASRSQATDNSPLHF. The DNA of the CDR3 is TGTGCCAGCAGGAGTCAAGCGACGGATAATTCACCCCTCCACTTT.

This clonotype turned up a few times. This chain connects TRBV7-9 to TRBJ1-2; no definite D call. CDR1 and CDR2 (germline): SEHNR, FQNEAQ (reference sequence). The CDR3 contains 15 residues. The ends were cut back, 3 bases at V and 2 bases at J, with 13 bases in the middle. CDR3 in DNA: TGTGCCAGCAGCTTCACCGCAACAGAGAACTATGGCTACACCTTC. Protein sequence: CASSFTATENYGYTF.

V gene TRBV20-1 combines with J gene TRBJ2-3; D possibly matches TRBD1 or TRBD2 (5 bases each). With 1 base removed from V and 5 bases from J, the gap between germline ends came to 16 bases. This CDR3 spans 15 amino acids. CDR1 is DFQATT and CDR2 is SNEGSKA in the germline V gene (reference sequence). CDR3 residues: CSARARDEGRDTQYF. As DNA, the CDR3 is TGCAGTGCTAGAGCCCGGGACGAAGGAAGAGATACGCAGTATTTT.

This clonotype was detected many times. This chain links TRBV6-5 with TRBJ1-4, with 10 bases fitting TRBD1. The CDR3 runs to 15 residues. V gave up 7 bases and J gave up 8 bases; unmatched junction bases: 10. The germline gives CDR1 MNHEY, CDR2 SVGAGI. CDR3 loop: CASKTDGQGGEKLFF. CDR3 DNA sequence: TGTGCCAGCAAGACGGATGGACAGGGGGGCGAAAAACTGTTTTTT.

This chain links TRBV2 with TRBJ2-5; D unresolved. Germline loops: CDR1 SNHLY, CDR2 FYNNEI. CDR3 length equals 13 residues. V lost 7 bases and J lost 1, with 10 bases in between. CDR3 amino acids: CASNPGLQETQYF. CDR3 sequence (DNA): TGTGCCAGCAATCCAGGCCTCCAAGAGACCCAGTACTTC.

This clonotype has only a few counts. The chain uses TRBV27 and TRBJ1-2, with 9 bases aligning to TRBD1. The germline V gene has CDR1 MNHEY and CDR2 SMNVEV (reference sequence). The V gene end was trimmed by 6 bases and the J gene end by 4 bases; junction bases not matched to a gene: 6. This CDR3 comprises 14 residues. CDR3 DNA: TGTGCCAGCAGAGTCACAGGGGGCGGCTATGGCTACACCTTC. This gives the protein CASRVTGGGYGYTF.

The chain is built from TRBV19 and TRBJ1-2; 9 bases map to TRBD1. V dropped 4 bases and J dropped 2; count of bases not matched to a gene: 5. Germline assignment: CDR1 LNHDA and CDR2 SQIVND (reference sequence). The CDR3 is 15 amino acids. This chain's CDR3 is CASSRDRVGNYGYTF. The CDR3 DNA follows: TGTGCCAGTAGTAGGGACAGGGTTGGAAACTATGGCTACACCTTC.

The chain uses TRBV7-3 and TRBJ2-1; 13 positions agree with TRBD2. Germline CDR1 is SGHTA and CDR2 is FQGTGA. CDR3 length: 15 amino acids. Trimming removed 1 base from V and 8 bases from J; junction bases left unmatched: 2. The CDR3 reads CASSLRGTSGDEQFF. Written as DNA, the CDR3 is TGTGCCAGCAGCTTAAGGGGGACTAGCGGGGATGAGCAGTTCTTC.

The chain joins TRBV20-1 to TRBJ2-5; a possible D gene is TRBD1 (6 bases). The CDR3 has 14 amino acids. Germline V gene sequence: CDR1 DFQATT, CDR2 SNEGSKA (reference sequence). V lost 3 bases, J lost 2 bases, and 13 bases lay in between. The CDR3 DNA is TGCAGTGCTAGTTTCTCGACAGGTCAAGAGACCCAGTACTTC. Its translation is CSASFSTGQETQYF.

This clonotype was counted only a few times. V is TRBV7-2 and J is TRBJ2-2; 13 nucleotides line up with TRBD2. V lost 1 base to trimming and J lost 4 bases; unmatched junction nucleotides: 3. The CDR3 loop spans 17 amino acids. CDR1 is SGHTA, CDR2 FQGNSA, per germline. The CDR3 loop is CASSLVGTSGITGELFF. CDR3 sequence (DNA): TGTGCCAGCAGCTTAGTTGGGACTAGCGGGATCACCGGGGAGCTGTTTTTT.

This clonotype was observed many times. This chain connects TRBV29-1 to TRBJ1-2; D remains ambiguous. Germline CDR1 and CDR2: SQVTM and ANQGSEA. Trimming took 5 bases from V and 4 from J, leaving 14 bases between them. The CDR3 length is 13 residues. CDR3 loop: CSVTATGPYGYTF. DNA for the CDR3: TGCAGCGTTACGGCTACCGGTCCCTATGGCTACACCTTC.

The sample holds many counts of this clonotype. J is TRBJ2-1 and V is TRBV18, with D perhaps matching TRBD1 or TRBD2 (5 bases each). Germline lookup yields CDR1 KGHSH and CDR2 LQKENI. V was clipped by 3 bases and J by 8 bases, with 11 bases between them. This CDR3 has 13 amino acids. CDR3 amino acids: CASSPGTHYEQFF. CDR3 in DNA: TGTGCCAGCTCACCCGGGACCCACTATGAGCAGTTCTTC. The whole variable domain, filled in from reference TRBV18 and TRBJ2-1, reads NAGVMQNPRHLVRRRGQEARLRCSPMKGHSHVYWYRQLPEEGLKFMVYLQKENIIDESGMPKERFSAEFPKEGPSILRIQQVVRGDSAAYFCASSPGTHYEQFFGPGTRLTVL.

As DNA, the CDR3 is TGTGCCAGCAGCTTTGACAGGGCGAGCAATGGCTACACCTTC. Translation gives CASSFDRASNGYTF. The chain has TRBV7-2 and TRBJ1-2; TRBD1 agrees at 7 bases. There are 14 residues in the CDR3. Losses at the gene ends were 3 bases for V and 6 bases for J; bases not matched to a gene: 7. Germline CDR1 reads SGHTA; CDR2 reads FQGNSA.

The table lists this clonotype with a few counts. The chain combines TRBV6-2 or TRBV6-3 with TRBJ2-7; no firm D call. This CDR3 region has 11 residues. V gave up 7 bases and J gave up 5 bases, with 9 bases separating them. The V gene's germline CDR1 is MNHEY and CDR2 SVGEGT. CDR3 in DNA: TGTGCCAGCAAAATATTCCACGAGCAGTACTTC. Amino acid sequence: CASKIFHEQYF.

The V and J genes are TRBV20-1 and TRBJ2-3, with D perhaps TRBD2 (5 bases). From germline, CDR1 is DFQATT and CDR2 SNEGSKA (reference sequence). Deletions cut 6 bases from V and 1 base from J, with 14 bases between. This CDR3 contains 14 residues. CDR3 in amino acids: CSAQPSTGTDTQYF. The CDR3 DNA follows: TGCAGTGCGCAACCTAGCACCGGCACAGATACGCAGTATTTT.

The genes are TRBV3-1 and TRBJ2-7; no definite D call. Germline assignment: CDR1 LGHDT and CDR2 YNNKEL (reference sequence). The CDR3 runs to 15 residues. V lost 1 base, J lost 2 bases, and 12 bases lay in between. CDR3 bases: TGTGCCAGCAGCCAAGGCCCCGGGTCCACCTACGAGCAGTACTTC. Translation gives CASSQGPGSTYEQYF.

This clonotype is a singleton in its sample. Likely a read error: the CDR3 ends without its conserved phenylalanine or tryptophan. This rearrangement joins TRBV14 to TRBJ2-7; possible D gene TRBD2, 6 bases. This CDR3 is 17 amino acids long. V was shortened by 1 base and J by 4 bases, with 20 bases between the two germline ends. From germline, CDR1 is SGHDN and CDR2 FVKESK. The CDR3 region is CASSQVLGGAKGYEQYL. CDR3 nucleotide sequence: TGTGCCAGCAGCCAAGTCCTCGGCGGGGCGAAGGGGTACGAGCAGTACTTG.

This CDR3 is CASSFGGGSGSTDTQYF. CDR3 sequence (DNA): TGTGCCAGCAGCTTCGGGGGGGGTAGCGGGAGCACAGATACGCAGTATTTT. V and J are TRBV7-9 and TRBJ2-3; TRBD2 aligns across 8 bases. The CDR3 extends over 17 amino acids. In germline, CDR1 is SEHNR, CDR2 FQNEAQ (reference sequence). The V and J ends lost 3 bases and 0 bases, in that order; junction bases with no gene match: 8.

In its sample, this clonotype was seen a few times. The genes are TRBV29-1 and TRBJ2-7; D not certain. Germline CDR1 and CDR2: SQVTM and ANQGSEA. Trimming took off 4 bases at V and 2 bases at J, with 9 bases between the two ends. The CDR3 has 12 amino acids. CDR3 sequence reads: CSVGVGTYEQYF. In DNA form, the CDR3 reads TGCAGCGTTGGAGTGGGGACCTACGAGCAGTACTTC.

This clonotype came up a few times. The J gene is TRBJ2-3, the V gene TRBV27, with 10 bases matching TRBD2. The CDR3 sequence is 15 residues long. Germline V gene lookup returns CDR1 MNHEY and CDR2 SMNVEV (reference sequence). V shed 3 bases, J shed 3 bases, and the junction held 3 bases outside the gene matches. The chain's CDR3 is CASSLASGGTDTQYF. CDR3 nucleotides: TGTGCCAGCAGTTTGGCTAGCGGGGGAACAGATACGCAGTATTTT.